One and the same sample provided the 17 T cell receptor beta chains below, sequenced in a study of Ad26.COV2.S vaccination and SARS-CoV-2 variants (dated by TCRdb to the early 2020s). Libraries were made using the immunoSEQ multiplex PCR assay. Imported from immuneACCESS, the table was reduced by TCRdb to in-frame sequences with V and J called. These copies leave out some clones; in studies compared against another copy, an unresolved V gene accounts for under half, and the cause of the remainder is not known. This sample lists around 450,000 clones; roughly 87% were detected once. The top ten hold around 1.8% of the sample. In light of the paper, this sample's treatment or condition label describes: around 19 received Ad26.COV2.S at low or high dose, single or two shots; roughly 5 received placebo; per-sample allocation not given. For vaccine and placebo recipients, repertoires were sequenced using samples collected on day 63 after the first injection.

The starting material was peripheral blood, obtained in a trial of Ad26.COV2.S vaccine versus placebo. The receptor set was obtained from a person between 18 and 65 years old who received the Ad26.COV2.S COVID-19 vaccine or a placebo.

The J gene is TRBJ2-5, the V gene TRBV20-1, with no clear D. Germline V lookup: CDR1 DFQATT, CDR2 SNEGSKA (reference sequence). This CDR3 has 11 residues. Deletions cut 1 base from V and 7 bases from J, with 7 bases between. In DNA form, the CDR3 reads TGCAGTGCTAGAGCCCCCGGGACCCAGTACTTC. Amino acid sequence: CSARAPGTQYF.

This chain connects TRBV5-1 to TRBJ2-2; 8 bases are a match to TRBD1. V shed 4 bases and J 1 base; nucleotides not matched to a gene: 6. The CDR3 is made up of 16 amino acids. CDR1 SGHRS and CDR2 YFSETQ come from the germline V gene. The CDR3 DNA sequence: TGCGCCAGCAGCCCTACCGGGACAGGGAACACCGGGGAGCTGTTTTTT. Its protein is CASSPTGTGNTGELFF.

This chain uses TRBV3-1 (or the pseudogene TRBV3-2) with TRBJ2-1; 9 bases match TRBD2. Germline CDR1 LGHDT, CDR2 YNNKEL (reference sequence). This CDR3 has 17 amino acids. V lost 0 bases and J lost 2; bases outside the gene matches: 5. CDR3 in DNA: TGTGCCAGCAGCCAAGATCCTGCTAGCGGGACCTACAATGAGCAGTTCTTC. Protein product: CASSQDPASGTYNEQFF.

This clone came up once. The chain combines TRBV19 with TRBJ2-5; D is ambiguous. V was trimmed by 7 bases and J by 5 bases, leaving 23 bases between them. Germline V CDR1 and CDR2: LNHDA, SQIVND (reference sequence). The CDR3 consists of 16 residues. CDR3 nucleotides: TGTGCCAGTACCCCGCACGCCGAGTTGAGGACGGAGACCCAGTACTTC. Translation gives CASTPHAELRTETQYF.

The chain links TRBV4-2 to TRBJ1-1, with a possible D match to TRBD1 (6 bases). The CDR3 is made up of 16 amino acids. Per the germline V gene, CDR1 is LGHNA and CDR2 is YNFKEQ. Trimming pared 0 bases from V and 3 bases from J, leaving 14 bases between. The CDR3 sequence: CASSQDTGWGDTEAFF. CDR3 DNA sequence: TGTGCCAGCAGCCAAGACACAGGGTGGGGGGACACTGAAGCTTTCTTT.

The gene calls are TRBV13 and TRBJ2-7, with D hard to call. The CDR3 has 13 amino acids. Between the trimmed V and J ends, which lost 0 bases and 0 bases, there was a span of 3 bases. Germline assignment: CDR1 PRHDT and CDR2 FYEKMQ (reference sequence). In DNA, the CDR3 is TGTGCCAGCAGCTTAGGGTTCTCCTACGAGCAGTACTTC. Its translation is CASSLGFSYEQYF.

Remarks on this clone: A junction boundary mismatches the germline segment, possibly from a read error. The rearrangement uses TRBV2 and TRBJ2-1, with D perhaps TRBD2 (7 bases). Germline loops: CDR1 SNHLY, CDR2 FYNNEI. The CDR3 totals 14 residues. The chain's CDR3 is CASRGTWGGPGEVF. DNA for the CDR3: TGTGCCAGCCGGGGAACTTGGGGGGGGCCAGGAGAGGTCTTC.

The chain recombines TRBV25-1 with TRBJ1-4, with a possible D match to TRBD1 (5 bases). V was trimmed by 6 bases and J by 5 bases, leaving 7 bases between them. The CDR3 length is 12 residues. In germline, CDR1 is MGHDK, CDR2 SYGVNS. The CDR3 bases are TGTGCCAGCAGCAGGGAAAATGAAAAACTGTTTTTT. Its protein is CASSRENEKLFF.

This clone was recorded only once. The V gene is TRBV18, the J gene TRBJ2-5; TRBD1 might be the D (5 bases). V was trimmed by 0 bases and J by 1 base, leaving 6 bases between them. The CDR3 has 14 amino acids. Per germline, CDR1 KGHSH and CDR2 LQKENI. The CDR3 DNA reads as TGTGCCAGCTCACCACCAGGGGTCCAAGAGACCCAGTACTTC. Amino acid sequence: CASSPPGVQETQYF. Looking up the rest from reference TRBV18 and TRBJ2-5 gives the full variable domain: NAGVMQNPRHLVRRRGQEARLRCSPMKGHSHVYWYRQLPEEGLKFMVYLQKENIIDESGMPKERFSAEFPKEGPSILRIQQVVRGDSAAYFCASSPPGVQETQYFGPGTRLLVL.

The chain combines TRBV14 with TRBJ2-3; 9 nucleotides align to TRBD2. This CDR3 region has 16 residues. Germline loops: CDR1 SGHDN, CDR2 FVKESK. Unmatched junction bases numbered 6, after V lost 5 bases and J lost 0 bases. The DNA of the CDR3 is TGTGCCAGCAGCACCCGGACTAGCGCTAGCACAGATACGCAGTATTTT. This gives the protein CASSTRTSASTDTQYF.

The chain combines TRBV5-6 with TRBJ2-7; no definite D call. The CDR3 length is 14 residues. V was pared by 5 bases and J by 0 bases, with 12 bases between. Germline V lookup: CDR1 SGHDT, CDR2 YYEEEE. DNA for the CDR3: TGTGCCAGCAGGTTAACTGGGTTCTCCTACGAGCAGTACTTC. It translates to CASRLTGFSYEQYF.

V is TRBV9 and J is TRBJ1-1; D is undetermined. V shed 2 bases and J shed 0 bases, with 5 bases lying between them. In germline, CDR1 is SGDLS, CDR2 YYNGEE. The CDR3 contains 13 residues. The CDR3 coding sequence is TGTGCCAGCAGCGTTACTATGAACACTGAAGCTTTCTTT. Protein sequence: CASSVTMNTEAFF.

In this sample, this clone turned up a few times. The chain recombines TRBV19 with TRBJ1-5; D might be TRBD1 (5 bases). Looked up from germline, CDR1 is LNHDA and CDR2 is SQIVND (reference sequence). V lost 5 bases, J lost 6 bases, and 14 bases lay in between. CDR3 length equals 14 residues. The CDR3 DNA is TGTGCCAGTAGTTCCCCGGGGGGAAGTCAGCCCCAGCATTTT. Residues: CASSSPGGSQPQHF. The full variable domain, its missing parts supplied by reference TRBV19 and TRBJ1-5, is DGGITQSPKYLFRKEGQNVTLSCEQNLNHDAMYWYRQDPGQGLRLIYYSQIVNDFQKGDIAEGYSVSREKKESFPLTVTSAQKNPTAFYLCASSSPGGSQPQHFGDGTRLSIL.

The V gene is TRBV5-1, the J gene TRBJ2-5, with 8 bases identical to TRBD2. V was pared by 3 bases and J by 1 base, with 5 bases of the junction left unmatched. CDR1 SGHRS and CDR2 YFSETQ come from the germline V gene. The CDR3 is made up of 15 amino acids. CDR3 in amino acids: CASSSTTSGQETQYF. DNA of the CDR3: TGCGCCAGCAGCTCCACAACTAGCGGCCAAGAGACCCAGTACTTC.

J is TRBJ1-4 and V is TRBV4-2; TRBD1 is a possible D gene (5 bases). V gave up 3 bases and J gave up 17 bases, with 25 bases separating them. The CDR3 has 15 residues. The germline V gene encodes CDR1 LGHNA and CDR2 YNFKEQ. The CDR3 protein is CASSQVDSFGAEAFF. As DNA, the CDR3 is TGTGCCAGCAGCCAGGTGGATTCATTCGGGGCCGAAGCTTTTTTT.

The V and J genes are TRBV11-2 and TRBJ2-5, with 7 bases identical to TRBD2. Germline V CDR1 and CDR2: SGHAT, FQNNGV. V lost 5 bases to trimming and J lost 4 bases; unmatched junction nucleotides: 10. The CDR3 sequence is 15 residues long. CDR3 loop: CASSLMTSPGETQYF. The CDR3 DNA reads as TGTGCCAGCAGCCTAATGACTAGCCCAGGAGAGACCCAGTACTTC.

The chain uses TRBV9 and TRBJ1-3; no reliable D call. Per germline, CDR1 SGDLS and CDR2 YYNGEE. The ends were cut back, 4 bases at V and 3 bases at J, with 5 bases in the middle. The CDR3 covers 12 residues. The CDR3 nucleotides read TGTGCCAGCAGCTCCCGTGGAAACACCATATATTTT. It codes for CASSSRGNTIYF.